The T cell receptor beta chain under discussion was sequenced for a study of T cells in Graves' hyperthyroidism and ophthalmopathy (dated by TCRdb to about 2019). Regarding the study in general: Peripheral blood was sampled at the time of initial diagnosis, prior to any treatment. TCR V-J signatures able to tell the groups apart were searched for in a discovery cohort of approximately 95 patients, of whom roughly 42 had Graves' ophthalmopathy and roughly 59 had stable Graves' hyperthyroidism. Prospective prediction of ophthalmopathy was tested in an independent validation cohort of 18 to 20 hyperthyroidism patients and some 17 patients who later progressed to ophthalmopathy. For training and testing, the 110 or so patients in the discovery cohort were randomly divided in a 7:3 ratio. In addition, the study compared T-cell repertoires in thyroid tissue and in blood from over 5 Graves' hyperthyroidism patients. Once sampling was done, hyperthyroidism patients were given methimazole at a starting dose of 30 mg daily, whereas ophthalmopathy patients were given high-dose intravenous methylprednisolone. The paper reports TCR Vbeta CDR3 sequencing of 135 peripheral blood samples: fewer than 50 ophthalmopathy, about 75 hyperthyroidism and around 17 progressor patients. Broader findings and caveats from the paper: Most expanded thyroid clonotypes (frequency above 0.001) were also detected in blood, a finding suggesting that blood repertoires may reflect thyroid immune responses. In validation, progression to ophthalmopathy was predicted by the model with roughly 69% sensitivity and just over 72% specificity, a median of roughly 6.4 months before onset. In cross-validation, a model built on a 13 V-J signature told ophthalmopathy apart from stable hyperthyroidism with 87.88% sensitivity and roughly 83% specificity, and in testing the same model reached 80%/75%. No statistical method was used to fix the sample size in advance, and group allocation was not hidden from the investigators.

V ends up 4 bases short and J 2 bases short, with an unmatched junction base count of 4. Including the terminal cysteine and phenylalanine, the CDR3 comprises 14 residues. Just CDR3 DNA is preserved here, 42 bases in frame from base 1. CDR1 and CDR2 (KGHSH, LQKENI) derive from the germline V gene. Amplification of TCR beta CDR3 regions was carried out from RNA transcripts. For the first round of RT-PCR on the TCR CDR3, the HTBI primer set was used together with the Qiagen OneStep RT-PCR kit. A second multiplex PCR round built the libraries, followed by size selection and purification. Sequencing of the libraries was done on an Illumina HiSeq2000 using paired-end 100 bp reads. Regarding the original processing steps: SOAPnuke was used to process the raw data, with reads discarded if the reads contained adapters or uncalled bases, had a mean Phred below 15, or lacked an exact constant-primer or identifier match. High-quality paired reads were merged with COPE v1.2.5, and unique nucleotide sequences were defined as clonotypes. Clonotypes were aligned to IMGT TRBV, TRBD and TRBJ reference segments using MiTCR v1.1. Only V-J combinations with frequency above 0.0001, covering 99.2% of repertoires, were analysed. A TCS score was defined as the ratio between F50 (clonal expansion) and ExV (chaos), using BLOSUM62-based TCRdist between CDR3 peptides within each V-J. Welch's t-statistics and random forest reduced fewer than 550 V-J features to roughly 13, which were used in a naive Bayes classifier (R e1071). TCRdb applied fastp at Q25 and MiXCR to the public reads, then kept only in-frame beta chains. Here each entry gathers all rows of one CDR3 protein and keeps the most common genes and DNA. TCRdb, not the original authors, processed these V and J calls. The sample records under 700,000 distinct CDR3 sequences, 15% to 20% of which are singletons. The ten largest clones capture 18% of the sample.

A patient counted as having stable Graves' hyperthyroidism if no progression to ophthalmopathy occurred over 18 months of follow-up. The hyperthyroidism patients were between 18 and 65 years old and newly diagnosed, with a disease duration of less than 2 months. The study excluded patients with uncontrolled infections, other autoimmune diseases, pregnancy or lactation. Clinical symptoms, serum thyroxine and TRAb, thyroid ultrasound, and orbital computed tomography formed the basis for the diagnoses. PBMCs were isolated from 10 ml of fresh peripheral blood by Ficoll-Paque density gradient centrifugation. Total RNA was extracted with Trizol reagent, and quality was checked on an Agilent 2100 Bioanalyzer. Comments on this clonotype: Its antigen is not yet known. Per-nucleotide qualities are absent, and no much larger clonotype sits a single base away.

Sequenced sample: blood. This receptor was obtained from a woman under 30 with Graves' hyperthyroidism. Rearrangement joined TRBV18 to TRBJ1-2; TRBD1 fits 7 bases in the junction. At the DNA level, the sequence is TGTGCCAGCTCACGACTGACAGGGAACTATGGCTACACCTTC. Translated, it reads CASSRLTGNYGYTF.